The text below deals with one T cell receptor (beta chain). No antigen is known for it. Base qualities were left out, and no much larger clone turns up one base away. The entire amount of isolated RNA was reverse transcribed using the High Capacity cDNA Reverse Transcription Kit, so the sequenced TCRB transcripts were expressed ones. Deep immunoSEQ sequencing was applied to naive, central memory and regulatory T cell samples, giving an average of roughly 3.5 million total reads per sample. Sorted cells were lysed in RLT buffer, and RNA was extracted using DNase-treated RNeasy Micro or Mini kits according to cell number. To prevent cross-contamination, each cell subset was processed individually, whereas patient and healthy donor samples were processed jointly. The immunoSEQ multiplex PCR was used to amplify TCRB sequences from cDNA, generating 87-bp fragments that spanned the CDR3 region. Sequencing of the amplicons was performed on the Illumina HiSeq platform. Regarding the original processing steps: PCR bias was corrected computationally using synthetic template baselines, and reads within Hamming distance 2 were collapsed, with unmergeable singletons discarded. Reads were aligned against IMGT to assign V, D and J genes, CDR3 length and insertions or deletions at six rearrangement sites. Within each subset, clonotype counts were normalized to the number of sorted cells before true diversity and Gini coefficients were calculated with the tcR R package. The overlap coefficient, calculated on TCRB nucleotide sequences, was used to measure repertoire sharing. Out-of-frame TCRB sequences from naive cells were analyzed to stand in for the pre-selection repertoire. TCRdb holds this immuneACCESS table with in-frame rearrangements only. Some clones are missing; in checked studies, unresolved V genes explain under half, and the rest has no known cause. V, J and clone size derive from that table, while D and trimming were established from the DNA sequence. The sample table lists some 350,000 clones, roughly 14% of them with a count of one. The ten largest clones represent nearly 0.015% of the sample.

The sample belongs to a study of beta chain features in type 1 diabetes (dated 2018 in TCRdb). Regarding the research as a whole: Mean age, gender distribution, total cell number and subset yield were not different between patients and healthy donors. Regulatory and stem cell-like memory subsets were obtained from only 8 patients and about 8 healthy donors, while naive and central memory subsets were obtained from all 30 or so donors. A total of some 110 million sorted cells were examined across all samples, and the number of cells per subset was strongly correlated with RNA yield. In the study, TCRB repertoires of sorted circulating CD4+ T cell subsets from recently diagnosed type 1 diabetes patients were compared with those of matched healthy donors.

Broad study findings and their caveats: Fewer insertions and more nucleotide deletions at VDJ recombination sites were observed in patients with type 1 diabetes, implying thymic rearrangement abnormalities. Shorter templates might be favored by PCR, yet because patient and control samples were amplified and corrected together, any such skew would affect both groups equally. Naive, central memory and regulatory TCRB repertoires appeared to be more alike among patients than among healthy donors. Because small numbers of individuals were included in the HLA sub-analyses, any influence of HLA type on TCRB rearrangement was left unresolved. Because cDNA rather than genomic DNA was sequenced, highly expressing activated cells could have been over-represented, although no difference in activation and CD3 levels was found between groups. A moderate but significant shortening of TCRB CDR3 length was observed in type 1 diabetes patients in all four CD4+ subsets.

Trimmed from V: 5 bases; trimmed from J: 2 bases; junction bases lacking a gene match: 11. The CDR3 sequence holds 17 residues, the cysteine and phenylalanine included. The sequence is cut down to CDR3 DNA, 51 bases in frame from base 1. From a lookup of the germline V gene, CDR1 and CDR2 are SNHLY and FYNNEI. A single peripheral blood draw of approximately 110 mL on average was collected from each donor into heparinised tubes. A BD FACSAria II and a panel including CD45RO, CCR7, CD25, CD127, CD95 and CD27 were used to sort naive, central memory, regulatory and stem cell-like memory CD4+ T cells. All sorted populations exceeded 95% purity. PBMCs were isolated right away by Lymphoprep density gradient centrifugation and were stained directly, without culture. To minimize batch effects, samples were stained and sorted in pairs, one healthy donor with one patient per experiment.

This chain is built from TRBV2 and TRBJ2-3; the central 9 bases match TRBD2. The sequence was collected from a woman aged 18 to 35 with type 1 diabetes. The source material was naive CD4+ T cells from blood. The sample's cell subset or site label, in plain terms: true naive CD4+ T cells. The CDR3 protein is CASSPRVLAGNTDTQYF. The nucleotides are TGTGCCAGCAGTCCTCGGGTTCTAGCGGGAAACACAGATACGCAGTATTTT.